The subject of this entry is one T cell receptor (beta chain). What antigen it recognizes has not been identified. Nothing much larger sits one base from this clone, and base qualities are not available. The sample originates from a study of molecular identifiers for immune sequencing clone quantification (dated by TCRdb to the late 2010s). Regarding the complete study: For a replicate experiment, RNA from roughly 20,000 or 100,000 naive CD8 T cells was divided into five aliquots, and four of the five aliquots were sequenced. This methods study benchmarked molecular-identifier clustering-based TCR repertoire sequencing (MIDCIRS) and TCR RNA copy counting, using CD8 T cells to do so. What the research found in general, with its limitations: Spiked-in Jurkat TCR RNA equal to a single cell's worth was reported to be detectable even within one million naive CD8 T cells. In CMV-specific effector cells, clones with more than 20 RNA copies contained over 98% of molecules, whereas in naive cells such clones contained under 1% of molecules. When barcode sub-clustering was not used, chimeric consensus sequences inflated TCR diversity, with chimeras reaching as high as 47%. Modeling estimated about three recovered TCR RNA copies per cell, compared with about ten by digital PCR, which implies roughly 30% capture efficiency. Highly expanded clone sizes could be underestimated if identical TCR molecules share a barcode. Naive libraries contained spiked-in Jurkat TCR RNA (around eleven copies' worth), which is not part of the donor repertoire.

From the germline V gene, CDR1 is MGHRA and CDR2 is YSYEKL. Reading from cysteine to phenylalanine, the CDR3 counts 15 amino acids. The retained sequence is limited to the CDR3, 45 bases, with the frame set at the first base. The germline V and J ends show losses of 5 bases and 5 bases respectively, and no gene match explains 9 bases of the junction. Receptor libraries were prepared by PCR. TCRdb names Illumina HiSeq 4000 as the instrument used. Preparation of bulk TCR libraries followed a previously described approach, with the TCR primers listed in Table S5. The Qiagen AllPrep DNA/RNA kit was used to purify total RNA. Before analysis, reads from multiple sequencing runs of the same library were pooled. The authors processed their data as follows. Only reads with exact TCR constant sequence were kept, trimmed to 150 nt, and grouped by their 12-nt molecular barcodes. Reads within each barcode group were sub-clustered using a 15% Levenshtein threshold, and quality-weighted consensus sequences were constructed for each RNA molecule. Non-functional sequences were filtered out, along with any lower-count sequence sitting one edit away from another sequence. On the basis of fitting two negative binomial distributions, barcode sub-clusters with fewer than 20% of the maximum read count were discarded. TCRdb itself trimmed the public reads at Q25 with fastp, ran MiXCR and retained productive beta chains. Entries are consolidated by CDR3 protein sequence, retaining the most common genes and DNA. TCRdb, not the authors, supplied the V and J calls. A total of about 510,000 distinct CDR3 sequences appear in this sample, about 22% of them only once. The top ten clonotypes cover about 0.84% of the sample.

Naive CD8 T cell libraries were made from around 18,000 to 910,000 sorted cells using 10%, 30% or 50% of purified RNA. On a BD FACSAria II, naive CD8 T cells were FACS-sorted as CD8+CD4-CCR7+CD45RA+ and collected into RLT Plus buffer. To test detection sensitivity, Jurkat RNA equal to around 10 TCR copies was added to samples of about 19,000-1,100,000 naive CD8 T cells. CD8 T cells were enriched with RosetteSep CD8+ T Cell Enrichment Cocktail and Ficoll-Paque, followed by ACK red cell lysis. The specimen was naive CD8+ T cells from blood, with Jurkat cell RNA spiked in. The sample's cell subset or site label, decoded: FACS-sorted CD8+CD4-CCR7+CD45RA+ naive T cells. This clonotype was obtained from a human donor in good health. Some libraries in this study had Jurkat cell RNA spiked in. The rearranged segments are TRBV4-1 and TRBJ1-1; TRBD1 matches 9 bases in the middle. The sequenced DNA is TGCGCCAGCAGCTACCCGGACAGGGGCCGGACTGAAGCTTTCTTT. Its protein is CASSYPDRGRTEAFF.